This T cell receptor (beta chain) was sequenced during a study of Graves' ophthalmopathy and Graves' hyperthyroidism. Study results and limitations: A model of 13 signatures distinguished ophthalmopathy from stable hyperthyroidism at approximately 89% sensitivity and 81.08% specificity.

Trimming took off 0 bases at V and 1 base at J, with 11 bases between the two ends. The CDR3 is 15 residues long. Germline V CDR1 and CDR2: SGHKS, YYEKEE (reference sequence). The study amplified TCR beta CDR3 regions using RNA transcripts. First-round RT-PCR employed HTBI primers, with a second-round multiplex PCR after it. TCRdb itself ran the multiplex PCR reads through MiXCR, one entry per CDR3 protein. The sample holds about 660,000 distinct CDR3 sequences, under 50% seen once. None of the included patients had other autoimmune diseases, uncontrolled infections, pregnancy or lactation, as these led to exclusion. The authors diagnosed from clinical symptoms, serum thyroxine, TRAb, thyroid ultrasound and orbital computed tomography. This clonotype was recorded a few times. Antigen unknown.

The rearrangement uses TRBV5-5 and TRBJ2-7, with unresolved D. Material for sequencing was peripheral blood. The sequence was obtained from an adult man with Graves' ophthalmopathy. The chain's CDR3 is CASSLGVGSSYEQYF. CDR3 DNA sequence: TGTGCCAGCAGCTTGGGTGTCGGCTCGTCCTACGAGCAGTACTTC.